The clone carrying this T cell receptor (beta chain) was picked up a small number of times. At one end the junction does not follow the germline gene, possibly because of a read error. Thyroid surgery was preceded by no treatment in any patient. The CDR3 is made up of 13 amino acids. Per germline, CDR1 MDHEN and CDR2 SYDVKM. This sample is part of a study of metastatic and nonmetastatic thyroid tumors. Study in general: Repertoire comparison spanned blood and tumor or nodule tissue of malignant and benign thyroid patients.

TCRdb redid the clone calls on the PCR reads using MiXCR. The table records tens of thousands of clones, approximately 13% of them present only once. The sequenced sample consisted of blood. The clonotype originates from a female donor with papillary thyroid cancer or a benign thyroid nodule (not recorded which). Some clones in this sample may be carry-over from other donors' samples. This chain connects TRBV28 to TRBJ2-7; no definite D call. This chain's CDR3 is CASSPDRAYGQYF. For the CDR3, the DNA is TGTGCCAGCAGCCCGGATCGGGCCTACGGGCAGTACTTC. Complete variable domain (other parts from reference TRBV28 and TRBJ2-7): DVKVTQSSRYLVKRTGEKVFLECVQDMDHENMFWYRQDPGLGLRLIYFSYDVKMKEKGDIPEGYSVSREKKERFSLILESASTNQTSMYLCASSPDRAYGQYFGPGTRLTVT.